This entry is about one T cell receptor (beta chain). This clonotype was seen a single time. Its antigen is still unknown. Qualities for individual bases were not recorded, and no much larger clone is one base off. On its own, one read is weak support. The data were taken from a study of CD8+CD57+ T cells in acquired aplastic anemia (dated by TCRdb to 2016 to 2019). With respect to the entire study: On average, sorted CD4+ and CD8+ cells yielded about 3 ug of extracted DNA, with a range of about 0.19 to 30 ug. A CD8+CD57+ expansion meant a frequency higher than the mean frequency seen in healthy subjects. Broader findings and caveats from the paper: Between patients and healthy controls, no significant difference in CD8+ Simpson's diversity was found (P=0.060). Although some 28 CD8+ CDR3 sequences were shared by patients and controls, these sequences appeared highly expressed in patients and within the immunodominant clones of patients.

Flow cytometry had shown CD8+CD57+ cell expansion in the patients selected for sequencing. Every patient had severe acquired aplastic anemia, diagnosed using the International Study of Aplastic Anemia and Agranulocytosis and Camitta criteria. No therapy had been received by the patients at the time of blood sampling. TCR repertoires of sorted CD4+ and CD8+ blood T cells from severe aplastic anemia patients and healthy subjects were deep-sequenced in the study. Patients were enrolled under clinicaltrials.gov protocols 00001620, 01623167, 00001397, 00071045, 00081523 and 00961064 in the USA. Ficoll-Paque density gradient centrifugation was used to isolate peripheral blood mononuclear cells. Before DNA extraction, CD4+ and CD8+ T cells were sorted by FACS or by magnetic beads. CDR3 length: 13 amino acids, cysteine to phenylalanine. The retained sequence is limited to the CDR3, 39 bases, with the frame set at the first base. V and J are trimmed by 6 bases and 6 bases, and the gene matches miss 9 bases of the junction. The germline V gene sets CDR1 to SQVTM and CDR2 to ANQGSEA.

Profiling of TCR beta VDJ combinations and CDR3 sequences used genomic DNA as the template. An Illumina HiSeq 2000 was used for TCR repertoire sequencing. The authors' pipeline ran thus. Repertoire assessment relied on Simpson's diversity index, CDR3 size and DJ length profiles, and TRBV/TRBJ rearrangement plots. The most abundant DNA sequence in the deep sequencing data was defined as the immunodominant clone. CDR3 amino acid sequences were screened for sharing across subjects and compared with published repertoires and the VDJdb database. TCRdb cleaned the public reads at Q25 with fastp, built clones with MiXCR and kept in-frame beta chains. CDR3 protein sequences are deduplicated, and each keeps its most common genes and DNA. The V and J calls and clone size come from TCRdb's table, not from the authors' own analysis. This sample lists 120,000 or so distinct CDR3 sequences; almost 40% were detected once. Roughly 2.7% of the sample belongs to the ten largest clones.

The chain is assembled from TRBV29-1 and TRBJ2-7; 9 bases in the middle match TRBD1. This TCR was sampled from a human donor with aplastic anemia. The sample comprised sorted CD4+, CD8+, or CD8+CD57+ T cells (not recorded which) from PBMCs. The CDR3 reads CSVGGQGEAEQYF. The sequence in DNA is TGCAGCGTAGGGGGACAGGGTGAGGCCGAGCAGTACTTC.